This record looks at one T cell receptor beta chain sequence and its context. The antigen is not known. The length of the CDR3 is 13 residues. CDR1 is MDHEN and CDR2 is SYDVKM in the germline V gene. Trimming took 8 bases from V and 6 from J; bases not matched to a gene: 6. The data stem from a study of beta chain features in type 1 diabetes. Overall study context: There was similarity between patients and healthy donors in age, gender and cell yields.

Every isolated RNA sample was fully reverse transcribed, so sequencing captured expressed TCRB transcripts. Assay: immunoSEQ multiplex PCR; the TCRdb copy retains only in-frame clones and omits some. The sample yields about 370,000 clones, over 9% seen once. Study outcomes and limitations: TCRB repertoires of naive, central memory and Treg cells appeared more similar among patients than among healthy donors. PCR may have favored shorter templates equally in patients and controls. Moderate yet significant TCRB CDR3 shortening was seen in Type 1 diabetes patients in all four CD4+ subsets.

Sequencing was carried out using central memory CD4+ T cells from blood. The receptor's source is a man aged 30 to 39 with type 1 diabetes. The V gene is TRBV28, the J gene TRBJ2-1; 8 positions agree with TRBD2. The CDR3 nucleotides are TGTGCCAGCGGCAGACTAGCGCTCAATGAGCAGTTCTTC. Its translation is CASGRLALNEQFF. The entire variable domain, with the rest obtained from reference TRBV28 and TRBJ2-1, is as follows: DVKVTQSSRYLVKRTGEKVFLECVQDMDHENMFWYRQDPGLGLRLIYFSYDVKMKEKGDIPEGYSVSREKKERFSLILESASTNQTSMYLCASGRLALNEQFFGPGTRLTVL.